The 32 T cell receptor beta chains in this list originate from one sample, sequenced in a study of blood T cell repertoires in COVID-19. Sequencing was performed with immunoSEQ multiplex PCR; in TCRdb, only in-frame clones are kept and a portion is missing. The data hold 100,000 to 120,000 clones, with about 80% observed a single time. Sequencing was done on a sample of peripheral blood. The receptors stem from a woman of 80 years or more with acute or convalescent COVID-19.

DNA of the CDR3: TGTGCCAGCAGCTTAGAGCCGACAGGGCGATACGAGCAGTACTTC. Encoded protein: CASSLEPTGRYEQYF. The chain employs TRBV5-4 and TRBJ2-7, with TRBD1 matching over 7 bases. Germline CDR1 reads SGHNT; CDR2 reads YYREEE (reference sequence). CDR3 length: 15 amino acids. The junction had 9 bases not matched to a gene; V was cut back by 2 bases and J by 4 bases.

The chain carries TRBV9 and TRBJ2-7; maybe TRBD2 (5 bases). The length of the CDR3 is 13 residues. Germline V gene data show CDR1 as SGDLS and CDR2 as YYNGEE. V was trimmed by 0 bases and J by 6 bases, leaving 10 bases between them. CDR3 bases: TGTGCCAGCAGCGTAGCGGGGTATGGCGAGCAGTACTTC. Protein: CASSVAGYGEQYF.

This sequence joins TRBV29-1 and TRBJ2-4; 8 nucleotides line up with TRBD2. The ends lost 6 bases at V and 0 bases at J; junction bases unmatched: 4. This CDR3 contains 14 residues. Germline-derived CDR1 and CDR2 are SQVTM and ANQGSEA. The CDR3 spells CSVGLAGAKNIQYF. Here the CDR3 DNA reads TGCAGCGTCGGGCTAGCGGGAGCCAAAAACATTCAGTACTTC.

The chain uses TRBV3-1 (or the pseudogene TRBV3-2) and TRBJ2-7, with D perhaps TRBD1 (6 bases). Trimming removed 2 bases at V and 7 bases at J, with 15 bases between. Germline assignment: CDR1 LGHDT and CDR2 YNNKEL (reference sequence). The length of the CDR3 is 14 residues. The CDR3 protein is CASSQWDTLDEQYF. The CDR3 DNA is TGTGCCAGCAGCCAATGGGACACGCTTGATGAGCAGTACTTC.

V usage is TRBV28 and J usage is TRBJ2-7; 10 bases align to TRBD2. Trimming cost V 6 bases and J 4 bases; bases outside gene matches: 9. The CDR3 loop spans 15 amino acids. Germline V gene data show CDR1 as MDHEN and CDR2 as SYDVKM. The CDR3: CASSLSLAGDYEQYF. The CDR3 nucleotides are TGTGCCAGCAGCCTTTCCCTAGCGGGAGATTACGAGCAGTACTTC.

This sequence joins TRBV2 and TRBJ1-1; D uncertain. From germline, CDR1 is SNHLY and CDR2 FYNNEI. V lost 8 bases and J 1 base, leaving 8 bases between the germline ends. The CDR3 totals 12 residues. The CDR3 DNA sequence: TGTGCCAGCTATACAGCGAACACTGAAGCTTTCTTT. Translated: CASYTANTEAFF. Drawing the rest from reference TRBV2 and TRBJ1-1, the complete variable domain is EPEVTQTPSHQVTQMGQEVILRCVPISNHLYFYWYRQILGQKVEFLVSFYNNEISEKSEIFDDQFSVERPDGSNFTLKIRSTKLEDSAMYFCASYTANTEAFFGQGTRLTVV.

The rearrangement joins TRBV13 to TRBJ2-7, with TRBD1 as a possible D gene (6 bases). The ends were cut back, 3 bases at V and 6 bases at J, with 12 bases in the middle. Germline CDR1 PRHDT, CDR2 FYEKMQ (reference sequence). The CDR3 sequence is 13 residues long. As DNA, the CDR3 is TGTGCCAGCAGCTTTTCGACAGGTCTCGAGCAGTACTTC. Translated, it gives CASSFSTGLEQYF.

This clone was counted a few times. The chain is built from TRBV5-5 and TRBJ1-2, with D uncertain. Germline V gives CDR1 SGHKS, CDR2 YYEKEE (reference sequence). Trimming took 0 bases from V and 5 from J, leaving 5 bases between them. There are 12 residues in the CDR3. The CDR3 loop reads CASSLELYGYTF. CDR3 nucleotide sequence: TGTGCCAGCAGCTTGGAACTGTATGGCTACACCTTC.

This clone turned up a few times. V usage is TRBV10-1 and J usage is TRBJ1-5, with 8 nucleotides matching TRBD1. The CDR3 length is 12 residues. The germline V gene has CDR1 WNHNN and CDR2 SYGVQD (reference sequence). V trimming: 6 bases; J trimming: 7 bases; junction bases outside the gene matches: 2. CDR3 amino acids: CASRTGEQPQHF. The CDR3 nucleotides are TGCGCCAGCAGGACAGGGGAACAGCCCCAGCATTTT.

The chain links TRBV3-1 (or the pseudogene TRBV3-2) to TRBJ1-4, with D perhaps TRBD1 (5 bases). Deletions cut 0 bases from V and 14 bases from J, with 13 bases between. CDR3 length: 13 residues. CDR1 and CDR2 (germline): LGHDT, YNNKEL (reference sequence). The CDR3 DNA follows: TGTGCCAGCAGCCAAGACGGGGGAAAGAACCTGTTTTTT. Amino acid sequence: CASSQDGGKNLFF.

This chain uses TRBV2 with TRBJ1-2; D unresolved. Per the germline V gene, CDR1 is SNHLY and CDR2 is FYNNEI. Trimming took 4 bases from V and 1 from J, leaving 7 bases between them. The CDR3 loop spans 13 amino acids. The CDR3 loop is CASSGRVNYGYTF. CDR3 DNA sequence: TGTGCCAGCAGTGGGAGGGTTAACTATGGCTACACCTTC.

The V call is TRBV15, the J call TRBJ2-5; TRBD1 matches 8 bases. The germline gives CDR1 LNHNV, CDR2 YYDKDF (reference sequence). This CDR3 has 14 residues. After removal of 8 bases from V and 4 bases from J, the junction contained 9 bases not matched to a gene. The CDR3 reads CATRAGGPRETQYF. CDR3 DNA sequence: TGTGCCACCCGAGCAGGGGGCCCGAGAGAGACCCAGTACTTC.

The chain is built from TRBV30 and TRBJ1-1; D not resolved. Trimming left V 0 bases short and J 5 bases short, with 10 bases between. The CDR3 has 13 residues. The V gene's germline CDR1 is GTSNPN and CDR2 SVGIG (reference sequence). CDR3 sequence (DNA): TGTGCCTGGAGTGTACGGGAGGCTACTGAAGCTTTCTTT. It translates to CAWSVREATEAFF.

This clone was seen more than once but under ten times. V usage is TRBV6-5 and J usage is TRBJ1-1; TRBD1 might be the D (6 bases). The CDR3 consists of 13 residues. Trimming removed 6 bases at V and 1 base at J, with 9 bases between. Germline CDR1 reads MNHEY; CDR2 reads SVGAGI. CDR3 protein: CASRQTGNTEAFF. The CDR3 nucleotides are TGTGCCAGCAGGCAGACAGGGAACACTGAAGCTTTCTTT.

The chain carries TRBV19 and TRBJ1-4; no reliable D call. The CDR3 length is 12 residues. The V and J ends lost 2 bases and 11 bases respectively, with 9 bases between them. CDR1 is LNHDA and CDR2 is SQIVND in the germline V gene (reference sequence). The CDR3 sequence: CASSIIPGKLFF. The CDR3 nucleotides are TGTGCCAGTAGTATAATTCCCGGTAAACTGTTTTTT.

J is TRBJ2-1 and V is TRBV3-1 (or the pseudogene TRBV3-2), with D maybe TRBD2 (7 bases). CDR3 length equals 18 residues. The V gene's germline CDR1 is LGHDT and CDR2 YNNKEL (reference sequence). V was pared by 1 base and J by 3 bases, with 19 bases between. The DNA for the CDR3 is TGTGCCAGCAGCCAAGGGTGGGGGGGCCAATTGGGCTACAATGAGCAGTTCTTC. Its translation: CASSQGWGGQLGYNEQFF.

The chain has TRBV25-1 and TRBJ1-1; tentatively, D is TRBD1 (5 bases). Germline values: CDR1 MGHDK, CDR2 SYGVNS. Trimming stripped 5 bases from V and 1 base from J, with 8 bases between. This CDR3 contains 13 residues. The CDR3 region is CASSLQGNTEAFF. The DNA for the CDR3 is TGTGCCAGCAGTCTTCAGGGGAACACTGAAGCTTTCTTT.

This sequence joins TRBV14 and TRBJ2-2; 11 nucleotides match TRBD2. Germline CDR1 reads SGHDN; CDR2 reads FVKESK. Trimming at V came to 0 bases and at J to 1 base, leaving 4 bases not matched to a gene. The length of the CDR3 is 18 residues. Here the CDR3 DNA reads TGTGCCAGCAGCCAAGATCGGCTAGCGGGGGGGAACACCGGGGAGCTGTTTTTT. Protein sequence: CASSQDRLAGGNTGELFF.

This chain joins TRBV3-1 (or the pseudogene TRBV3-2) and TRBJ1-1; 11 bases are shared with TRBD1. Germline trimming cut 0 bases from V and 10 bases from J; bases unmatched to any gene: 13. CDR1 is LGHDT and CDR2 is YNNKEL in the germline V gene (reference sequence). CDR3 length: 17 residues. This CDR3 reads CASSQDHGQGATPRAFF. The CDR3, as DNA: TGTGCCAGCAGCCAAGATCACGGACAGGGGGCGACGCCGCGAGCTTTCTTT.

V is TRBV27 and J is TRBJ2-2; TRBD2 agrees at 8 bases. CDR1 MNHEY and CDR2 SMNVEV come from the germline V gene (reference sequence). CDR3 length: 16 amino acids. J was trimmed by 0 bases and V by 4 bases; bases with no gene match: 4. The CDR3 is CASSWVGGANTGELFF. CDR3 sequence (DNA): TGTGCCAGCAGTTGGGTCGGGGGGGCGAACACCGGGGAGCTGTTTTTT.

The V gene is TRBV6-5, the J gene TRBJ2-7; TRBD1 matches at 9 bases. Germline CDR1 reads MNHEY; CDR2 reads SVGAGI. The trim removed 8 bases at V and 7 bases at J, leaving 15 bases unmatched. The CDR3 is 15 residues long. Here the CDR3 DNA reads TGTGCCAGCTCAGTGGCCGGGACAGGGATGTGGGAGCAGTACTTC. Its translation: CASSVAGTGMWEQYF.

This chain uses TRBV24-1 with TRBJ2-7; D is possibly TRBD2 (7 bases). Germline values: CDR1 KGHDR, CDR2 SFDVKD. The V end lost 6 bases, the J end lost 6 bases, and 14 bases lay between the germline ends. The CDR3 is 13 residues long. The CDR3 nucleotides read TGTGCCACCAGTCCCCCCGGGGGGCTCGAGCAGTACTTC. Translation gives CATSPPGGLEQYF.

The chain has TRBV7-2 and TRBJ2-7, with 9 bases aligning to TRBD2. The CDR3 is made up of 11 amino acids. CDR1 SGHTA and CDR2 FQGNSA come from the germline V gene. V lost 7 bases, J lost 9 bases, and 4 bases stayed unmatched. Here the CDR3 reads CASTSGKVQYF. CDR3 nucleotide sequence: TGTGCCAGCACTAGCGGGAAGGTGCAGTACTTC.

The chain carries TRBV2 and TRBJ2-7; TRBD1 agrees at 10 bases. J gave up 7 bases and V 8 bases, and 14 bases lay outside the gene matches. The CDR3 has 15 amino acids. Looked up from germline, CDR1 is SNHLY and CDR2 is FYNNEI. The CDR3 sequence is CASAQPGQGMGEQYF. The CDR3 DNA reads as TGTGCCAGCGCGCAGCCGGGACAGGGGATGGGGGAGCAGTACTTC.

The rearrangement joins TRBV6-5 to TRBJ1-5, with 7 bases lining up with TRBD1. Looked up from germline, CDR1 is MNHEY and CDR2 is SVGAGI. The trim removed 8 bases at V and 5 bases at J, leaving 12 bases unmatched. The CDR3 runs 15 residues. The CDR3 protein is CASRDSLRSHQPQHF. In DNA, the CDR3 is TGTGCCAGCCGGGACAGTCTACGATCTCATCAGCCCCAGCATTTT.

The chain has TRBV29-1 and TRBJ1-1, with TRBD1 matching 8 bases. The germline V gene encodes CDR1 SQVTM and CDR2 ANQGSEA. The CDR3 covers 13 residues. V lost 7 bases, J lost 4 bases, and 8 bases stayed unmatched. CDR3 nucleotide sequence: TGCAGCGGACGGATGGACAGGGCCACTGAAGCTTTCTTT. This translates into CSGRMDRATEAFF.

The chain is built from TRBV30 and TRBJ1-2; possible D gene TRBD1, 5 bases. CDR1 and CDR2 (germline): GTSNPN, SVGIG (reference sequence). The ends were cut back, 1 base at V and 0 bases at J, with 12 bases in the middle. This CDR3 is built from 15 residues. The CDR3 DNA reads as TGTGCCTGGAGTGAGGTCGGGGGGACTAACTATGGCTACACCTTC. This gives the protein CAWSEVGGTNYGYTF.

The J gene is TRBJ1-1, the V gene TRBV28; 8 bases agree with TRBD1. The CDR3 spans 15 residues. With 4 bases clipped from V and 9 bases from J, the junction kept 13 bases outside the gene matches. CDR1 is MDHEN, CDR2 SYDVKM, per germline. CDR3 nucleotides: TGTGCCAGCAGTTCTCCTCAGGGGGCATTACGTCAAGCTTTCTTT. It encodes CASSSPQGALRQAFF.

The count of this clone is one. The chain joins TRBV5-1 to TRBJ2-5, with 8 bases matching TRBD2. With 1 base clipped from V and 2 bases from J, the junction kept 4 bases outside the gene matches. Germline CDR1 and CDR2: SGHRS and YFSETQ. The CDR3 spans 15 residues. The CDR3 nucleotides are TGCGCCAGCAGCTTGACTAGCGGAGTACAAGAGACCCAGTACTTC. This sequence encodes CASSLTSGVQETQYF. Together with reference TRBV5-1 and TRBJ2-5, the CDR3 gives the full variable domain: KAGVTQTPRYLIKTRGQQVTLSCSPISGHRSVSWYQQTPGQGLQFLFEYFSETQRNKGNFPGRFSGRQFSNSRSEMNVSTLELGDSALYLCASSLTSGVQETQYFGPGTRLLVL.

This clone showed up just a few times. The V call is TRBV19, the J call TRBJ2-7; 8 nucleotides align to TRBD1. The germline V gene has CDR1 LNHDA and CDR2 SQIVND (reference sequence). The ends lost 6 bases at V and 0 bases at J; junction bases unmatched: 10. The CDR3 loop spans 16 amino acids. The CDR3 bases are TGTGCCAGTAGCCGAGCAGGACAGGGCCCCTCCTACGAGCAGTACTTC. Its translation: CASSRAGQGPSYEQYF.

The CDR3 region is CAISESRTRPSNEQFF. DNA for the CDR3: TGTGCCATCAGTGAGTCAAGGACTAGGCCTTCCAATGAGCAGTTCTTC. The genes are TRBV10-3 and TRBJ2-1; TRBD2 agrees at 7 bases. J was trimmed by 6 bases and V by 0 bases; bases with no gene match: 8. The length of the CDR3 is 16 residues. Looked up from germline, CDR1 is ENHRY and CDR2 is SYGVKD.

The gene calls are TRBV11-2 and TRBJ2-7, with 11 bases aligning to TRBD2. The trim removed 2 bases at V and 4 bases at J, leaving 10 bases unmatched. Germline V gene lookup returns CDR1 SGHAT and CDR2 FQNNGV. The CDR3 contains 17 residues. CDR3 loop: CASSLTSGSQFMYEQYF. CDR3 sequence (DNA): TGTGCCAGCAGCTTAACTAGCGGGAGCCAATTCATGTACGAGCAGTACTTC.